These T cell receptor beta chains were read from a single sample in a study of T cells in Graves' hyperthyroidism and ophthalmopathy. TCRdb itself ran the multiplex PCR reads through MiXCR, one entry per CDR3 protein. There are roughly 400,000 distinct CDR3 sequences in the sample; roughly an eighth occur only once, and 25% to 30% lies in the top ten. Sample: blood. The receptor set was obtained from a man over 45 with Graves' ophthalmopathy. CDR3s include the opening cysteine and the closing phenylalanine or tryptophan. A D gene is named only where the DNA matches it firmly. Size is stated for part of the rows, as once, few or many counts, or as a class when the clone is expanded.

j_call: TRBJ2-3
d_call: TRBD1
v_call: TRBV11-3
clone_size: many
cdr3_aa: CASSLVGTGADTQYF
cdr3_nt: TGTGCCAGCAGCTTAGTGGGGACAGGGGCAGATACGCAGTATTTT

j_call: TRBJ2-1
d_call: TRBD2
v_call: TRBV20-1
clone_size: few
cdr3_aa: CSVKPGGRAYNEQFF
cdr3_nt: TGCAGTGTCAAACCGGGCGGGAGGGCCTACAATGAGCAGTTCTTC

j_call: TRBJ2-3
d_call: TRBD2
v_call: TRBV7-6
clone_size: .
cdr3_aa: CASSLDLVAGESTDTQYF
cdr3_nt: TGTGCCAGCAGCTTAGACCTCGTTGCGGGAGAAAGCACAGATACGCAGTATTTT

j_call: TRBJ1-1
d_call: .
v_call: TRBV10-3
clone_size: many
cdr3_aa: CAISEAVNTEAFF
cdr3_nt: TGTGCCATCAGTGAGGCAGTGAACACTGAAGCTTTCTTT

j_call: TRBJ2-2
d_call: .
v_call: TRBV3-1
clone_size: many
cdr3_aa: CASSPSFATGELFF
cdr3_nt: TGTGCCAGCAGCCCCTCATTCGCCACCGGGGAGCTGTTTTTT

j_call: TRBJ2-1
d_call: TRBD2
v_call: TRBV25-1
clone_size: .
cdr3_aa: CASSDTSSGRSDNEQFF
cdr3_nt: TGTGCCAGCAGTGACACCTCTAGCGGGAGGAGCGACAATGAGCAGTTCTTC

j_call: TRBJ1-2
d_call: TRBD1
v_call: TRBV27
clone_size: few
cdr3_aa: CASSVTGNYGSTF
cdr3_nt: TGTGCCAGCAGTGTGACAGGGAACTATGGCTCCACCTTC

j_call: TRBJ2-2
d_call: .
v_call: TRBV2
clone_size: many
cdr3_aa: CASSEEAVNTGELFF
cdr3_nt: TGTGCCAGCAGTGAGGAAGCGGTGAACACCGGGGAGCTGTTTTTT

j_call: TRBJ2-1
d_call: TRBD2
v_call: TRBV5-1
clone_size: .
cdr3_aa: CASSSGLADYEQFF
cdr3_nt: TGCGCCAGCAGCTCGGGACTAGCGGACTACGAGCAGTTCTTC

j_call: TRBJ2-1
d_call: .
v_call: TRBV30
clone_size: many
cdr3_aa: CAWSVQTLNEQFF
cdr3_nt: TGTGCCTGGAGTGTACAAACGTTGAATGAGCAGTTCTTC

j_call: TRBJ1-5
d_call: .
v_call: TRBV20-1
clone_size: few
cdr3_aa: CSASGPQHF
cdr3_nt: TGCAGTGCTTCGGGGCCCCAGCATTTT

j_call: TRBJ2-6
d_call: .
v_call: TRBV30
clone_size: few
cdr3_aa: CAWSDVSGANVLTF
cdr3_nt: TGTGCCTGGAGTGATGTCTCTGGGGCCAACGTCCTGACTTTC

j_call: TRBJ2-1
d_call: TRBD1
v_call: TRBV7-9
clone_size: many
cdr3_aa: CASSWRTGSNEQFF
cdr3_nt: TGTGCCAGCAGCTGGCGGACAGGGTCAAATGAGCAGTTCTTC

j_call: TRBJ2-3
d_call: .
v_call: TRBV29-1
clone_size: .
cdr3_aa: CSVAGQTSTDTQYF
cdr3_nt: TGCAGCGTGGCCGGACAAACTAGCACAGATACGCAGTATTTT